The rows below give T cell receptor beta chains drawn from one sample of a study of human T cells and chemical hapten exposure. One entry per CDR3 protein, called by TCRdb with MiXCR from the RACE reads. The sample has 100,000 or so distinct CDR3 sequences; approximately 8.6% are singletons. The starting material was whole blood, obtained in connection with sensitization to the hapten diphenylcyclopropenone (DPC). These receptors were collected from a woman aged 40 to 49 with alopecia areata. Some clones in this sample may be carry-over from other donors' samples. Both conserved end residues are trimmed from each CDR3. Fields, in order: CDR3 protein, V gene.

CDR3: ASSLNGHQETQY; V: TRBV12-3/TRBV12-4
CDR3: ASSPSPVAYEQY; V: TRBV9
CDR3: SAQGLINSYEQY; V: TRBV20-1
CDR3: ASSEFQDNYGYT; V: TRBV2
CDR3: SVLRSTDTQY; V: TRBV29-1
CDR3: ASSAGQLNTEAF; V: TRBV12-3/TRBV12-4
CDR3: ASSIVAGHNEQF; V: TRBV19
CDR3: ASGGRGPHEQY; V: TRBV7-9
CDR3: ASSTVDGLPQH; V: TRBV12-3/TRBV12-4
CDR3: ASSLTPLANTGELF; V: TRBV11-2
CDR3: ATEASGSGEQY; V: TRBV24-1
CDR3: ASSLNPIGDGYT; V: TRBV5-1
CDR3: ASSPLGDGRYNEQF; V: TRBV5-6
CDR3: SARGRREGLRGDTQY; V: TRBV20-1
CDR3: ASSQVHFSGRAVAGELF; V: TRBV4-3
CDR3: ASASFGGTNNEQF; V: TRBV6-1
CDR3: ASSYRKVDTQY; V: TRBV6-2/TRBV6-3
CDR3: ASSYSYGTNYGYT; V: TRBV6-6
CDR3: SARATGGRWGNYGYT; V: TRBV20-1
CDR3: ASSLGNQETQY; V: TRBV5-1
CDR3: AWSDPGDTQY; V: TRBV30
CDR3: ASSLLGAGVDIQY; V: TRBV7-9
CDR3: ASSAAGEHTEAF; V: TRBV18
CDR3: ASSQGSGRGKSTGELF; V: TRBV4-1
CDR3: ASSRQTTFLANEKLF; V: TRBV7-2
CDR3: ASSQVGARGTEAF; V: TRBV14
CDR3: SVATTQGYEQY; V: TRBV29-1
CDR3: ASRPGGAYNEQF; V: TRBV6-2/TRBV6-3
CDR3: ASSPPKQGYYEQY; V: TRBV12-3/TRBV12-4
CDR3: ASSLRTGWTTNEKLF; V: TRBV12-3/TRBV12-4
CDR3: ASSPSTDTQY; V: TRBV18
CDR3: ASSRSRLGSFNEKLF; V: TRBV7-9
CDR3: ASSLTPSETQY; V: TRBV5-4
CDR3: ASSFRNREQF; V: TRBV28
CDR3: ASSPARASGGRTGELF; V: TRBV6-5
CDR3: ASTEKLF; V: TRBV2
CDR3: ASSVGQGRYEQY; V: TRBV9
CDR3: ASSSFDGQGYGYT; V: TRBV7-8
CDR3: ASSRAGGSTDTQY; V: TRBV25-1
CDR3: AISPVGQPQH; V: TRBV10-3
CDR3: SAPLGGREGNEQF; V: TRBV20-1
CDR3: ASSESELAGGPWETQY; V: TRBV10-1
CDR3: ASSQGVGTDTQY; V: TRBV4-3
CDR3: ASSQDRGLDTGELF; V: TRBV14
CDR3: ASSFARRNTGELF; V: TRBV28
CDR3: ASSSRDFSSYEQY; V: TRBV7-2
CDR3: ASSTTGRGGYT; V: TRBV28
CDR3: ASSLAGLYNEQF; V: TRBV14
CDR3: ASGRSTLDTQY; V: TRBV2
CDR3: SVGSANEQY; V: TRBV29-1
CDR3: SASGPPKETQY; V: TRBV20-1
CDR3: ASSQEGGLSTDTQY; V: TRBV4-1
CDR3: ASSGGRHGYT; V: TRBV6-5
CDR3: ASSPPDSPGYT; V: TRBV18